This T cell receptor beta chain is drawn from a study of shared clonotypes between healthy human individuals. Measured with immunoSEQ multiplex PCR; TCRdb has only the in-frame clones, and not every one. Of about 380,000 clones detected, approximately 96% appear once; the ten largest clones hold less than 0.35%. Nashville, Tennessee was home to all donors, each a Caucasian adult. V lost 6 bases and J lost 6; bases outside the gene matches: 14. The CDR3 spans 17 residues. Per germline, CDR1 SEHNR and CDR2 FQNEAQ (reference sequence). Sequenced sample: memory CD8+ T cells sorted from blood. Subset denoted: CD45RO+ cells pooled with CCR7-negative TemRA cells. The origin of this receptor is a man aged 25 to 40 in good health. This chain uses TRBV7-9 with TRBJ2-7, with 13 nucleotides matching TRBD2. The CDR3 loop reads CASSPWTSGSTLCEQYF. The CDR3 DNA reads TGTGCCAGCAGTCCCTGGACTAGCGGGAGTACTCTCTGCGAGCAGTACTTC. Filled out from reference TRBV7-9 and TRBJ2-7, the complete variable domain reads DTGVSQNPRHKITKRGQNVTFRCDPISEHNRLYWYRQTLGQGPEFLTYFQNEAQLEKSRLLSDRFSAERPKGSFSTLEIQRTEQGDSAMYLCASSPWTSGSTLCEQYFGPGTRLTVT.